The sequence of this T cell receptor (beta chain) was determined in a study of blood T cell repertoires in COVID-19. Authors' data handling: Amplified reference gene primers provided the basis for estimating nucleated cell counts. Profiled with immunoSEQ multiplex PCR; TCRdb holds only in-frame clones, not every one. The V and J calls and clone size were taken over from that table, and D and trimming were inferred from the DNA. The data show some 70,000 clones, around 82% seen once. The CDR3 is made up of 13 amino acids. V was clipped by 5 bases and J by 8 bases, with 15 bases between them. The sequenced sample consisted of peripheral blood. This rearrangement joins TRBV12-3 or TRBV12-4 to TRBJ1-2; D is undetermined. The TCR was taken from a woman aged 55-75 years with acute or convalescent COVID-19. The CDR3 DNA follows: TGTGCCAGCAGTCCGGACCCTACGGGAGGCTACACCTTC. Translated, it gives CASSPDPTGGYTF.